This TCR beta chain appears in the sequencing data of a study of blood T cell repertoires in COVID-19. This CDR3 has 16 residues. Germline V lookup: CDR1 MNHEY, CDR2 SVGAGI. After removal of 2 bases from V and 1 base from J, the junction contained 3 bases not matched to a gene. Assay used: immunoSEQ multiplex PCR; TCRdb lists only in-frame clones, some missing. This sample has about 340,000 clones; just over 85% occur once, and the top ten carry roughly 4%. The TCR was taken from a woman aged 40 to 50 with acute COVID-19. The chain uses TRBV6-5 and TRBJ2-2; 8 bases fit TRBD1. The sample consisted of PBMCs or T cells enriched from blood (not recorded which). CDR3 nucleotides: TGTGCCAGCAGTTACCAAACAGGGGGGAACACCGGGGAGCTGTTTTTT. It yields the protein CASSYQTGGNTGELFF.